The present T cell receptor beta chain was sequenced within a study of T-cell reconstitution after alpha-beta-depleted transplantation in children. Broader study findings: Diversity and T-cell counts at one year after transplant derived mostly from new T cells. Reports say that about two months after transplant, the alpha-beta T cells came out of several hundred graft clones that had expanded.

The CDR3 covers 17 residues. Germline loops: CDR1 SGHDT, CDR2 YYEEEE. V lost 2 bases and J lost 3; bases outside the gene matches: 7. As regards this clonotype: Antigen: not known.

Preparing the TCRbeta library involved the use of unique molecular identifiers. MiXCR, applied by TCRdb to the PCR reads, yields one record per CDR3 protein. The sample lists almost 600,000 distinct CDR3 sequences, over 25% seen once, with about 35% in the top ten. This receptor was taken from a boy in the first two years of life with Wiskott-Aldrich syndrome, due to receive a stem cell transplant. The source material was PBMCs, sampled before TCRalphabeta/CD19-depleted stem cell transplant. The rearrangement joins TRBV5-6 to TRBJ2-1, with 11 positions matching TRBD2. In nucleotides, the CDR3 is TGTGCCAGCAGCTTAAGGTTCGGGACTAGCGGCTACAATGAGCAGTTCTTC. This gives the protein CASSLRFGTSGYNEQFF.